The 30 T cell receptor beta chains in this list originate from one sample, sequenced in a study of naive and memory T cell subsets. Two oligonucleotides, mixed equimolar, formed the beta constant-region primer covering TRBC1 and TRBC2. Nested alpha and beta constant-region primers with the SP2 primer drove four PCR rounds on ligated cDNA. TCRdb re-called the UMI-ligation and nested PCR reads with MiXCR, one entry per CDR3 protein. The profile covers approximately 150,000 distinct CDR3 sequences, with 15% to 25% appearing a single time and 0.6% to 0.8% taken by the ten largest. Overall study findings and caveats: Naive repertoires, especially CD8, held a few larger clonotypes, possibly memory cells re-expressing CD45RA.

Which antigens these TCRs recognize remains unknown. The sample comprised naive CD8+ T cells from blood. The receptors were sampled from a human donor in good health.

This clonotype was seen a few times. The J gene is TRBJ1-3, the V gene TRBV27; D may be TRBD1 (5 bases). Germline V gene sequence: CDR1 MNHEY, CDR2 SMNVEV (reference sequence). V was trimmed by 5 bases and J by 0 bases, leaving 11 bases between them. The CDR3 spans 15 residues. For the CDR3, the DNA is TGTGCCAGCAGTCCGATTGGGGGCTCTGGAAACACCATATATTTT. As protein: CASSPIGGSGNTIYF.

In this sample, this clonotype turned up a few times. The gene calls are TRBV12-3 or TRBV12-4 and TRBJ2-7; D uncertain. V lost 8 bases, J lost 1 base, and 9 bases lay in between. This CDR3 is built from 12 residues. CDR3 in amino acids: CASAVVSYEQYF. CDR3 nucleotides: TGTGCCAGCGCAGTTGTTTCCTACGAGCAGTACTTC.

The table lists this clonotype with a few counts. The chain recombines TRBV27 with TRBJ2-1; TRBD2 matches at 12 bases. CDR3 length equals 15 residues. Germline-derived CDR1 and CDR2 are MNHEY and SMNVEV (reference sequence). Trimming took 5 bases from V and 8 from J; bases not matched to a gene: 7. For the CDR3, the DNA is TGTGCCAGCAGTACTACTAGCGGGAGGCTGGATGAGCAGTTCTTC. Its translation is CASSTTSGRLDEQFF.

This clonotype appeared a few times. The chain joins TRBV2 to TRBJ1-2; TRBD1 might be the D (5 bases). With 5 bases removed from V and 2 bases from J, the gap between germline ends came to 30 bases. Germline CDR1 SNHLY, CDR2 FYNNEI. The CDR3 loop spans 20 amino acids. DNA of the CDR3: TGTGCCAGCAGTCATTTAAAGGGGACCGGTATGACATTTACCAACTATGGCTACACCTTC. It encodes CASSHLKGTGMTFTNYGYTF.

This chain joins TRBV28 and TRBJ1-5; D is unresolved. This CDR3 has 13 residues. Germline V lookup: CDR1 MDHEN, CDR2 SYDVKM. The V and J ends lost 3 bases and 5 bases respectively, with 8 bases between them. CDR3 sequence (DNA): TGTGCCAGCAGTTTGAAAGGACATCAGCCCCAGCATTTT. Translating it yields CASSLKGHQPQHF.

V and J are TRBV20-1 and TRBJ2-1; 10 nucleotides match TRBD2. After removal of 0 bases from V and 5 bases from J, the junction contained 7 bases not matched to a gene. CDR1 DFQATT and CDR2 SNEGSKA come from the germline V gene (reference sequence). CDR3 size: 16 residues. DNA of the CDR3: TGCAGTGCTAGAGATTTCTTAAGCGGGAGGGACAATGAGCAGTTCTTC. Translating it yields CSARDFLSGRDNEQFF.

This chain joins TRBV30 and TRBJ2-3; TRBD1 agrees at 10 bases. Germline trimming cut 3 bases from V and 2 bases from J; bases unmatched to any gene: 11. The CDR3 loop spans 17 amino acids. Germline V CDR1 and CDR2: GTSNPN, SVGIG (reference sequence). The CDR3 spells CAWSDARDRGPTDTQYF. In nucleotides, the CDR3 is TGTGCCTGGAGCGACGCAAGGGACAGGGGTCCCACAGATACGCAGTATTTT.

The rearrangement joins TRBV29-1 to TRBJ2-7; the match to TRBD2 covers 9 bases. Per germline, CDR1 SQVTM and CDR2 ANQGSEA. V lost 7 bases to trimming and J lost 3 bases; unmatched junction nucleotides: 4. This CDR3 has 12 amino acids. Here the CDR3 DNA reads TGCAGCGGTCGACTAGCGGTCTACGAGCAGTACTTC. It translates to CSGRLAVYEQYF.

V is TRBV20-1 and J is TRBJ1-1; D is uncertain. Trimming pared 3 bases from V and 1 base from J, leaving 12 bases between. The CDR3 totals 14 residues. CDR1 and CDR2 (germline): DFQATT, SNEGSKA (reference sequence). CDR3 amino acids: CSASETDGNTEAFF. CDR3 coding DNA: TGCAGTGCTAGCGAAACGGACGGGAACACTGAAGCTTTCTTT.

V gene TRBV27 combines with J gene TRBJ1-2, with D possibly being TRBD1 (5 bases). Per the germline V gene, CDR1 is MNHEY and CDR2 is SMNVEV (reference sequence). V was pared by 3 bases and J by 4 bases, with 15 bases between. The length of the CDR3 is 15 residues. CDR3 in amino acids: CASSFGTHLGYGYTF. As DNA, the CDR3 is TGTGCCAGCAGTTTTGGGACTCATTTGGGCTATGGCTACACCTTC.

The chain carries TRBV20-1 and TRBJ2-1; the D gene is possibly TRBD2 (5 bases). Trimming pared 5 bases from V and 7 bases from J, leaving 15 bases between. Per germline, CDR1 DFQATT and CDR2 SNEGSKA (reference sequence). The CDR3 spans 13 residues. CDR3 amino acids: CSARGLDGNEQFF. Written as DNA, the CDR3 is TGCAGTGCTCGGGGTCTAGATGGGAATGAGCAGTTCTTC.

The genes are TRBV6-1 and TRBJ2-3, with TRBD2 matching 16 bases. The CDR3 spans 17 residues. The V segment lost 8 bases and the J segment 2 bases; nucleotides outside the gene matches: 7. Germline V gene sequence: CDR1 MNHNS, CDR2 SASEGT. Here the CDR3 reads CASLGTSGRETTDTQYF. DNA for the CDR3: TGTGCCAGCCTTGGGACTAGCGGGAGGGAAACCACAGATACGCAGTATTTT.

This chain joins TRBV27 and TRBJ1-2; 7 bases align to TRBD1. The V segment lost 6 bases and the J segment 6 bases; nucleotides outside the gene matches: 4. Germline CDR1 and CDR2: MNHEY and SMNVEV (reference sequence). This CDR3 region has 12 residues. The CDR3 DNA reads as TGTGCCAGCAGAGGACAGGCTGATGGCTACACCTTC. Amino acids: CASRGQADGYTF.

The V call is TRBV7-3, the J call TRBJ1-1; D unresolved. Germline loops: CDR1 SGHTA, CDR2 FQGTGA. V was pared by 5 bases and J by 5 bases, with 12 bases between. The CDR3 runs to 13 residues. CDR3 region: CASSPDLRTEAFF. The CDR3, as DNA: TGTGCCAGCAGCCCAGATCTTAGAACTGAAGCTTTCTTT.

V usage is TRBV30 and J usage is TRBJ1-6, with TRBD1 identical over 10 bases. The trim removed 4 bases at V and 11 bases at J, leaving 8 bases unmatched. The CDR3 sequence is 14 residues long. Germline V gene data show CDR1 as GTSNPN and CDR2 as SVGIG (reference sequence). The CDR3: CAWNAGTGDAPLHF. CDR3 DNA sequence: TGTGCCTGGAACGCCGGGACAGGGGATGCACCCCTCCACTTT. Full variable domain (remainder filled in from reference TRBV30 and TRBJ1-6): SQTIHQWPATLVQPVGSPLSLECTVEGTSNPNLYWYRQAAGRGLQLLFYSVGIGQISSEVPQNLSASRPQDRQFILSSKKLLLSDSGFYLCAWNAGTGDAPLHFGNGTRLTVT.

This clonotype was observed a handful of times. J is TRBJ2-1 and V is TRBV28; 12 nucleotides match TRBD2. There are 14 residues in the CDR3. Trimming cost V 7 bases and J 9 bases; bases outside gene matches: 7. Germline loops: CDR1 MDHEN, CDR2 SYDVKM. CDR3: CASTNLAGGGEQFF. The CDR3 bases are TGTGCCAGCACCAACCTAGCGGGAGGGGGTGAGCAGTTCTTC.

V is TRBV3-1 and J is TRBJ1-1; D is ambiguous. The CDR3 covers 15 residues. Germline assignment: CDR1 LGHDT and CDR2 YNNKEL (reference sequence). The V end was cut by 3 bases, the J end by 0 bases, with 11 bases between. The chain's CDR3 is CASSHGSSMNTEAFF. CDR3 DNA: TGTGCCAGCAGCCACGGATCTAGCATGAACACTGAAGCTTTCTTT.

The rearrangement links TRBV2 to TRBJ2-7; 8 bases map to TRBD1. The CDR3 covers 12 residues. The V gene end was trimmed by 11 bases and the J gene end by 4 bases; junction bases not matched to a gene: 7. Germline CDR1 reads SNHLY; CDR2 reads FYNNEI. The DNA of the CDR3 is TGTGCCGTCAGGGGGCCTCCGTACGAGCAGTACTTC. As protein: CAVRGPPYEQYF. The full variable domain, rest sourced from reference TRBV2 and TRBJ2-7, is EPEVTQTPSHQVTQMGQEVILRCVPISNHLYFYWYRQILGQKVEFLVSFYNNEISEKSEIFDDQFSVERPDGSNFTLKIRSTKLEDSAMYFCAVRGPPYEQYFGPGTRLTVT.

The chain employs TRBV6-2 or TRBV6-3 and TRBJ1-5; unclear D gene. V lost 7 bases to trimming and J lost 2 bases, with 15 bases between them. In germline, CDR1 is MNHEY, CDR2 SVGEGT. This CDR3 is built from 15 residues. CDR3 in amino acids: CASMRIPKGNQPQHF. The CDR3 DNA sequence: TGTGCCAGCATGAGGATACCGAAGGGCAATCAGCCCCAGCATTTT.

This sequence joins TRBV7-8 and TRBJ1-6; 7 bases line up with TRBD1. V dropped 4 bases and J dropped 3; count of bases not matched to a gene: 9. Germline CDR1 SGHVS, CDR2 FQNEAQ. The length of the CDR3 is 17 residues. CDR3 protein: CASSYGDRGRYNSPLHF. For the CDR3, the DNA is TGTGCCAGCAGCTACGGGGACAGAGGACGCTATAATTCACCCCTCCACTTT.

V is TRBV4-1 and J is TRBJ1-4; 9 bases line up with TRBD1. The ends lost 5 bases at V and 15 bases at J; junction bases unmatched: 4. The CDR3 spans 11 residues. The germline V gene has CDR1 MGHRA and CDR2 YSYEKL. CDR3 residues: CASSAWDRVFF. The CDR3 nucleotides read TGCGCCAGCAGCGCCTGGGACAGGGTGTTTTTT.

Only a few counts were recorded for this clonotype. The CDR3 coding sequence is TGCAGTGCTAGAGATTTCGTAGACAGCGATACGGAGCAGTACTTC. This encodes CSARDFVDSDTEQYF. The rearrangement links TRBV20-1 to TRBJ2-7; tentative D call: TRBD1 (5 bases). The V end was cut by 0 bases, the J end by 7 bases, with 19 bases between. This CDR3 has 15 amino acids. Germline V gives CDR1 DFQATT, CDR2 SNEGSKA (reference sequence).

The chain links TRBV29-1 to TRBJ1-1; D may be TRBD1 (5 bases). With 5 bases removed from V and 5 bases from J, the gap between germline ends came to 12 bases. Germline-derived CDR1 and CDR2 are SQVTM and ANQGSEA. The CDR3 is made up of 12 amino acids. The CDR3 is CSVNDPGTEAFF. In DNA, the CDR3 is TGCAGCGTTAACGACCCAGGGACTGAAGCTTTCTTT. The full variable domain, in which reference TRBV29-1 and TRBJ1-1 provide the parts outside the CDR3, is SAVISQKPSRDICQRGTSLTIQCQVDSQVTMMFWYRQQPGQSLTLIATANQGSEATYESGFVIDKFPISRPNLTFSTLTVSNMSPEDSSIYLCSVNDPGTEAFFGQGTRLTVV.

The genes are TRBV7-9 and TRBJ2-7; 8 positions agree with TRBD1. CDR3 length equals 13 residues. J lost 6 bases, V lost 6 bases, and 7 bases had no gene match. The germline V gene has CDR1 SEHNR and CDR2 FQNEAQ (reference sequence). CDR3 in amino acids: CASRGSGGSEQYF. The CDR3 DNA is TGTGCCAGCAGGGGGTCAGGGGGCTCCGAGCAGTACTTC.

The CDR3 is CSVELQETQYF. The CDR3 DNA follows: TGCAGCGTTGAACTTCAAGAGACCCAGTACTTC. This rearrangement joins TRBV29-1 to TRBJ2-5, with D uncertain. The V gene lost 2 bases and the J gene lost 2 bases, with 3 bases spanning the gap. The CDR3 covers 11 residues. CDR1 SQVTM and CDR2 ANQGSEA come from the germline V gene.

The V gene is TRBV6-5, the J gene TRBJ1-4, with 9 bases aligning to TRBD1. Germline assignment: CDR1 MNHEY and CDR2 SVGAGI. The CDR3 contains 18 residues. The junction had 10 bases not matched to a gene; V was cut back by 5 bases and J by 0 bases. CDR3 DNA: TGTGCCAGCAGTGCGGACAGGGGAACAGCTGCAACTAATGAAAAACTGTTTTTT. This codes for CASSADRGTAATNEKLFF.

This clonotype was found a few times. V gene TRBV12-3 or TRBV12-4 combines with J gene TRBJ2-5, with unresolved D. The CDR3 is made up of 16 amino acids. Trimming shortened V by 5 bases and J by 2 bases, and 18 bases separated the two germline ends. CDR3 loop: CASSPPGPATQETQYF. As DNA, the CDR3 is TGTGCCAGCAGTCCCCCCGGACCAGCAACGCAAGAGACCCAGTACTTC.

The CDR3 loop is CASSIQGFYEQYF. CDR3 nucleotides: TGTGCCAGCAGTATTCAGGGGTTCTACGAGCAGTACTTC. This chain links TRBV28 with TRBJ2-7; tentatively, D is TRBD1 (6 bases). The germline V gene encodes CDR1 MDHEN and CDR2 SYDVKM. Trimming stripped 5 bases from V and 3 bases from J, with 11 bases between. This CDR3 has 13 amino acids. The full variable domain, with the rest looked up from reference TRBV28 and TRBJ2-7, is DVKVTQSSRYLVKRTGEKVFLECVQDMDHENMFWYRQDPGLGLRLIYFSYDVKMKEKGDIPEGYSVSREKKERFSLILESASTNQTSMYLCASSIQGFYEQYFGPGTRLTVT.

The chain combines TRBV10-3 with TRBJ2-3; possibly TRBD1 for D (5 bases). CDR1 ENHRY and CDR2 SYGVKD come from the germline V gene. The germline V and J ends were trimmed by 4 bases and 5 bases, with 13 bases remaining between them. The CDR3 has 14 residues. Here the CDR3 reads CAISVPQARDTQYF. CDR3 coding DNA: TGTGCCATCAGTGTCCCACAGGCGAGAGATACGCAGTATTTT.

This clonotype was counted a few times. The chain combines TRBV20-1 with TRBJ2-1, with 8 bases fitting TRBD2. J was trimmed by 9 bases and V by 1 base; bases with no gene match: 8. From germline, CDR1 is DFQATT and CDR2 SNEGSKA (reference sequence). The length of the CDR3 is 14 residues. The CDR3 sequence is CSARVPGGNGEQFF. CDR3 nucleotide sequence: TGCAGTGCTAGAGTCCCGGGAGGGAATGGTGAGCAGTTCTTC.